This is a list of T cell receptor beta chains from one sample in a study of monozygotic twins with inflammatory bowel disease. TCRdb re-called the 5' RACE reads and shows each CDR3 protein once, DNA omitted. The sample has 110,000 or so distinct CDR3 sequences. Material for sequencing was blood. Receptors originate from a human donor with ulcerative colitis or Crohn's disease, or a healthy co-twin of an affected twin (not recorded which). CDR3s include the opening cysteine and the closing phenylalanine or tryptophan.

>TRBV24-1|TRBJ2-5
CATSEGVPGETQYF
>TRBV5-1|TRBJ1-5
CASSPVGNSNQPQHF
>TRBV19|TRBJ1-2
CASSDKDRVDTYGYTF
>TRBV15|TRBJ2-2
CATSSILGAGELFF
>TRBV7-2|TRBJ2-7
CASSSQGIYEQYF
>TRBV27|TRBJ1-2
CASSLAGPYGYTF
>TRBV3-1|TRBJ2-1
CASSPSYNEQFF
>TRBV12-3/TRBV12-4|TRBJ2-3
CASTLASGSTDTQYF
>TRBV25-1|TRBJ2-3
CASRLALDTQYF
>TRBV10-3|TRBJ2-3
CAITKTPTSSGDTQYF
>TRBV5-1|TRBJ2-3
CASSLGQIRTDTQYF
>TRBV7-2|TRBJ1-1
CASSLTWENTEAFF
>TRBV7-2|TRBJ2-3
CASSSRGTDTQYF
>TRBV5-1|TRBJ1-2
CASSLAGNPGYTF
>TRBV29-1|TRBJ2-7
CSAVTGSYEQYF
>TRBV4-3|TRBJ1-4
CASSQDAFGKKLFF
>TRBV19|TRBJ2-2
CALQREGTGELFF
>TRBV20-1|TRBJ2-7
CSARDNLLSRPGGLGYEQYF
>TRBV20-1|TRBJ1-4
CSAIAGTANEKLFF
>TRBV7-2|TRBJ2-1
CASSPTGLGYNEQFF